This TCR beta chain is from a study of blood T cell repertoires in COVID-19. About the study: Samples taken during acute and convalescent COVID-19 were collected in the United States, Italy and Spain.

Here immunoSEQ multiplex PCR was the method, and the copy in TCRdb shows in-frame clones only, minus some. The profile shows about 210,000 clones, roughly 80% of them singletons. The CDR3 totals 17 residues. Losses at the gene ends were 4 bases for V and 4 bases for J; bases not matched to a gene: 14. The germline gives CDR1 SGHDN, CDR2 FVKESK. The clonotype comes from a man aged 55 to 69 with COVID-19, enrolled during active disease. This chain connects TRBV14 to TRBJ1-1; 8 nucleotides line up with TRBD1. Input material: peripheral blood. The CDR3 sequence is CASSPIPGQVQGTEAFF. Written as DNA, the CDR3 is TGTGCCAGCAGCCCGATCCCGGGACAGGTCCAAGGCACTGAAGCTTTCTTT.